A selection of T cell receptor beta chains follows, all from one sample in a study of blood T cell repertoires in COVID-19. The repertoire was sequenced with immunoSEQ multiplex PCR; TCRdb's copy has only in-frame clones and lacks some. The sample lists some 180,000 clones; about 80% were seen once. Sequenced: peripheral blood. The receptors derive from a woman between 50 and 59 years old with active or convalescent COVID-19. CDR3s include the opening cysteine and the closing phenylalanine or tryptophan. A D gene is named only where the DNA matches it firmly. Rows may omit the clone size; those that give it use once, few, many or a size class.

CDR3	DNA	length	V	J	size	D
CASSQQTGLTDTQYF	TGCGCCAGCAGCCAACAGACAGGGCTAACAGATACGCAGTATTTT	15	TRBV4-3	TRBJ2-3	-	TRBD1
CASSKLGGPPGDPYEQYF	TGTGCCAGCAGCAAATTGGGGGGTCCCCCGGGGGATCCCTACGAGCAGTACTTC	18	TRBV21-1	TRBJ2-7	-	-
CASGEWGTYEQYF	TGTGCCAGCGGAGAGTGGGGCACCTACGAGCAGTACTTC	13	TRBV3-1/TRBV3-2	TRBJ2-7	-	-
CAWSDGTSSNTDTQYF	TGTGCCTGGAGTGACGGGACTAGCTCGAACACAGATACGCAGTATTTT	16	TRBV30	TRBJ2-3	few	TRBD2
CASSPHMGQGGNNEQFF	TGTGCCAGCAGCCCACACATGGGACAGGGGGGGAACAATGAGCAGTTCTTC	17	TRBV3-1/TRBV3-2	TRBJ2-1	-	TRBD1
CASSQGPANGYTF	TGTGCCAGCAGCCAGGGCCCTGCTAATGGCTACACCTTC	13	TRBV3-1/TRBV3-2	TRBJ1-2	-	-
CASRVGRGNQPQHF	TGTGCCAGCAGGGTAGGGAGAGGCAATCAGCCCCAGCATTTT	14	TRBV6-6	TRBJ1-5	-	-
CASSSGPRTGGHEQFF	TGTGCCAGTAGTAGTGGTCCGAGGACAGGGGGGCATGAGCAGTTCTTC	16	TRBV19	TRBJ2-1	-	TRBD1
CASRGNANSPLHF	TGTGCCAGCCGAGGTAATGCTAATTCACCCCTCCACTTT	13	TRBV7-2	TRBJ1-6	-	-
CASSLGTSVASTQYF	TGTGCCAGCAGCTTGGGGACTAGCGTCGCGTCGACCCAGTACTTC	15	TRBV5-4	TRBJ2-5	-	TRBD2
CASSLSSGGETQYF	TGTGCCAGCAGCTTAAGCTCCGGGGGGGAGACCCAGTACTTC	14	TRBV7-3	TRBJ2-5	-	TRBD2
CASSYLGTASNQPQHF	TGTGCCAGCAGTTACCTAGGGACAGCCTCGAATCAGCCCCAGCATTTT	16	TRBV6-2/TRBV6-3	TRBJ1-5	-	TRBD1